A single sample gave rise to the 18 T cell receptor beta chains below, sequenced in a study of T cell responses to AZD1222 COVID-19 vaccine. Measured with immunoSEQ multiplex PCR; TCRdb has only the in-frame clones, and not every one. The sample has fewer than 150,000 clones; around 88% are singletons. Source: peripheral blood, taken on day 0 of AZD1222 vaccination. The receptors originated from an adult in good health.

J is TRBJ2-7 and V is TRBV5-4, with D possibly TRBD2 on 5 matching bases. Germline CDR1 SGHNT, CDR2 YYREEE (reference sequence). Trimming took off 3 bases at V and 0 bases at J, with 16 bases between the two ends. CDR3 length: 16 amino acids. The CDR3 nucleotides read TGTGCCAGCAGCTCCGAACGGTCGGGAACCTCCTACGAGCAGTACTTC. Translating gives CASSSERSGTSYEQYF.

The CDR3 DNA reads as TGTGCCAGCAGCTCCGACCCGGGACAGGGGGCCGGGAACACTGAAGCTTTCTTT. This translates into CASSSDPGQGAGNTEAFF. This chain connects TRBV5-8 to TRBJ1-1; 12 nucleotides align to TRBD1. CDR3 length equals 18 residues. V was pared by 3 bases and J by 1 base, with 10 bases of the junction left unmatched. Germline CDR1 reads SGHTS; CDR2 reads YDEGEE.

V and J are TRBV4-1 and TRBJ2-5, with 7 positions matching TRBD2. V trimming: 4 bases; J trimming: 5 bases; junction bases outside the gene matches: 4. This CDR3 spans 13 amino acids. Germline lookup yields CDR1 MGHRA and CDR2 YSYEKL. The CDR3 here is CASSREGRETQYF. The CDR3 DNA reads TGCGCCAGCAGCCGGGAGGGAAGGGAGACCCAGTACTTC.

The chain has TRBV2 and TRBJ2-5, with TRBD2 matching 7 bases. CDR3 length: 14 residues. J gave up 2 bases and V 2 bases, and 2 bases lay outside the gene matches. Germline CDR1 is SNHLY and CDR2 is FYNNEI. The CDR3 nucleotides read TGTGCCAGCAGTGAAAACGGGGGGCAAGAGACCCAGTACTTC. Amino acid sequence: CASSENGGQETQYF.

J is TRBJ2-1 and V is TRBV5-1; 12 positions agree with TRBD2. The CDR3 is made up of 15 amino acids. Unmatched junction bases numbered 7, after V lost 0 bases and J lost 12 bases. CDR1 and CDR2 (germline): SGHRS, YFSETQ. Written as DNA, the CDR3 is TGCGCCAGCAGCTTGGGTACTAGCGGGGGGTCGACGCAGTTCTTC. Its translation: CASSLGTSGGSTQFF. The variable domain in full, completed from reference TRBV5-1 and TRBJ2-1, reads KAGVTQTPRYLIKTRGQQVTLSCSPISGHRSVSWYQQTPGQGLQFLFEYFSETQRNKGNFPGRFSGRQFSNSRSEMNVSTLELGDSALYLCASSLGTSGGSTQFFGPGTRLTVL.

This chain links TRBV3-1 (or the pseudogene TRBV3-2) with TRBJ2-1, with 16 bases aligning to TRBD2. This CDR3 has 17 amino acids. After removal of 4 bases from V and 9 bases from J, the junction contained 9 bases not matched to a gene. Per germline, CDR1 LGHDT and CDR2 YNNKEL (reference sequence). The CDR3 DNA sequence: TGTGCCAGCAGCCCAACCGGGACTAGCGGGGGGGCAAGTGAGCAGTTCTTC. This codes for CASSPTGTSGGASEQFF.

This chain connects TRBV9 to TRBJ2-5; no firm D call. The length of the CDR3 is 15 residues. The germline gives CDR1 SGDLS, CDR2 YYNGEE. Trimming removed 3 bases at V and 1 base at J, with 13 bases between. The DNA for the CDR3 is TGTGCCAGCAGCGAGGCCCCCGAGGTCCAAGAGACCCAGTACTTC. It codes for CASSEAPEVQETQYF.

A word on this clone: This specimen includes other DNA sequences encoding the same CDR3. The rearrangement uses TRBV2 and TRBJ2-1, with 11 bases that match TRBD2. Germline values: CDR1 SNHLY, CDR2 FYNNEI. The CDR3 runs 15 residues. V lost 3 bases, J lost 3 bases, and 1 base stayed unmatched. The CDR3 reads CASSDGTSGYNEQFF. Here the CDR3 DNA reads TGTGCCAGCAGTGACGGGACTAGCGGCTACAATGAGCAGTTCTTC.

This chain links TRBV18 with TRBJ1-1; no reliable D call. Trimming stripped 0 bases from V and 4 bases from J, with 15 bases between. CDR1 and CDR2 (germline): KGHSH, LQKENI. This CDR3 comprises 16 residues. The CDR3 DNA sequence: TGTGCCAGCTCACCACCGAGAGGCGGGGAGGGCACTGAAGCTTTCTTT. This encodes CASSPPRGGEGTEAFF.

The genes are TRBV18 and TRBJ1-5, with D unclear. Trimming shortened V by 2 bases and J by 7 bases, and 15 bases separated the two germline ends. Per germline, CDR1 KGHSH and CDR2 LQKENI. The CDR3 is 15 residues long. The CDR3 loop is CASSPKYRDPQPQHF. Here the CDR3 DNA reads TGTGCCAGCTCACCAAAGTACCGGGATCCGCAGCCCCAGCATTTT.

This clone was seen more than once but under ten times. This chain links TRBV6-2 or TRBV6-3 with TRBJ2-2; D not certain. V lost 4 bases, J lost 7 bases, and 16 bases lay in between. The germline V gene has CDR1 MNHEY and CDR2 SVGEGT. The CDR3 runs to 15 residues. The CDR3 DNA reads TGTGCCAGCAGTTCCCTAGAGTTTTCTGTCGGGGAGCTGTTTTTT. It yields the protein CASSSLEFSVGELFF.

This rearrangement joins TRBV4-1 to TRBJ1-2; D ambiguous. The germline gives CDR1 MGHRA, CDR2 YSYEKL. The CDR3 spans 12 residues. V was shortened by 0 bases and J by 6 bases, with 5 bases between the two germline ends. CDR3 region: CASSQDGDGYTF. The CDR3 nucleotides are TGCGCCAGCAGCCAAGATGGAGATGGCTACACCTTC.

This sequence joins TRBV5-6 and TRBJ2-2; D gene ambiguous. This CDR3 is built from 13 residues. Germline V gene data show CDR1 as SGHDT and CDR2 as YYEEEE. V lost 4 bases to trimming and J lost 2 bases, with 6 bases between them. Here the CDR3 reads CASSLGNTGELFF. The CDR3 region has the DNA TGTGCCAGCAGCCTAGGAAACACCGGGGAGCTGTTTTTT.

The chain uses TRBV7-3 and TRBJ2-7; D unclear. With 5 bases removed from V and 6 bases from J, the gap between germline ends came to 20 bases. The CDR3 totals 15 residues. The germline gives CDR1 SGHTA, CDR2 FQGTGA. CDR3 protein: CASSINSAGFSEQYF. The CDR3 coding sequence is TGTGCCAGCAGCATTAACAGTGCCGGGTTTAGCGAGCAGTACTTC.

This rearrangement joins TRBV5-8 to TRBJ1-1; the D gene is possibly TRBD1 (6 bases). The germline V gene encodes CDR1 SGHTS and CDR2 YDEGEE. V was pared by 2 bases and J by 0 bases, with 17 bases between. The CDR3 has 17 amino acids. The CDR3 bases are TGTGCCAGCAGCTTTGAGGGTAAGGGACAAATGAACACTGAAGCTTTCTTT. This encodes CASSFEGKGQMNTEAFF.

This clone has just one count. The J gene is TRBJ1-6, the V gene TRBV12-2. TRBV12-2 is a pseudogene. CDR3 length: 18 amino acids. The DNA of the CDR3 is TGTGCAAGTCGACTGATGAATGGGTCTTTTAAGGGTAATTCACCCCTCCACTTT. Protein product: CASRLMNGSFKGNSPLHF.

The rearrangement uses TRBV7-9 and TRBJ1-2, with a possible D match to TRBD1 (6 bases). Trimming stripped 8 bases from V and 5 bases from J, with 15 bases between. The CDR3 is 13 amino acids. Germline lookup yields CDR1 SEHNR and CDR2 FQNEAQ (reference sequence). CDR3 in amino acids: CASQGGDSYGYTF. Written as DNA, the CDR3 is TGTGCCAGCCAAGGGGGAGACTCTTATGGCTACACCTTC.

The V gene is TRBV6-5, the J gene TRBJ2-7; D possibly uses TRBD1 or TRBD2 (5 bases each). Between the trimmed V and J ends, which lost 2 bases and 6 bases, there was a span of 8 bases. Germline loops: CDR1 MNHEY, CDR2 SVGAGI. CDR3 length: 12 residues. CDR3 nucleotide sequence: TGTGCCAGCAGTTACGGGGGAGCCGAGCAGTACTTC. This encodes CASSYGGAEQYF.